The entry below describes one T cell receptor beta chain. Sequencing used immunoSEQ multiplex PCR; TCRdb keeps in-frame clones, though not all of them. The table has hundreds of thousands of clones, about 88% seen once. The sample is drawn from a study of blood T cell repertoires in COVID-19. About the research overall: From the United States, Italy and Spain came samples of acute and convalescent COVID-19.

Trimming pared 3 bases from V and 6 bases from J, leaving 5 bases between. The CDR3 contains 11 residues. The receptor comes from a human donor in a cohort sampled during active COVID-19. The chain couples TRBV12-3 or TRBV12-4 to TRBJ1-1; D remains unclear. The specimen sequenced was peripheral blood. CDR3 region: CASSLAPEAFF. CDR3 DNA: TGTGCCAGCAGTTTGGCCCCTGAAGCTTTCTTT.